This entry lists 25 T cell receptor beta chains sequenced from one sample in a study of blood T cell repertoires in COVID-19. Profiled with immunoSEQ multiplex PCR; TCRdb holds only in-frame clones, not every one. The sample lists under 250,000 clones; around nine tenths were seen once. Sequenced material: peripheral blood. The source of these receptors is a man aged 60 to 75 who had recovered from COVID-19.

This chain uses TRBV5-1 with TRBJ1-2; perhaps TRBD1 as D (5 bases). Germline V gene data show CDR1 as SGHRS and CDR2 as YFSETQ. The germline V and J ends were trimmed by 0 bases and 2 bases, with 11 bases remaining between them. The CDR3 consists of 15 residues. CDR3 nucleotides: TGCGCCAGCAGCTTGGTCGGAGGGACGAACTATGGCTACACCTTC. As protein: CASSLVGGTNYGYTF.

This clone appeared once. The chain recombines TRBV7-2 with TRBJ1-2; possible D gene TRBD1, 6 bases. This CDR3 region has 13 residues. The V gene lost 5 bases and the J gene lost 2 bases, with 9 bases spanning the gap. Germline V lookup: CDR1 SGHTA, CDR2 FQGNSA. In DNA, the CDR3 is TGTGCCAGCAGCCCGGACAGCAACTATGGCTACACCTTC. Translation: CASSPDSNYGYTF.

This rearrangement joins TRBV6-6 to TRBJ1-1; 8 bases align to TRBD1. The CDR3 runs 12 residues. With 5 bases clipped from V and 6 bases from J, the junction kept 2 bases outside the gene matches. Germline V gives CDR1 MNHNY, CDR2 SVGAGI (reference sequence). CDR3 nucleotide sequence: TGTGCCAGCAGTGACAGGGGCGCTGAAGCTTTCTTT. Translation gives CASSDRGAEAFF.

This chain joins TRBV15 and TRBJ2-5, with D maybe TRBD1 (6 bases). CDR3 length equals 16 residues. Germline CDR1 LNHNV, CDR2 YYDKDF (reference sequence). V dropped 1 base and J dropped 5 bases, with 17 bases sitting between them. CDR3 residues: CATSRVGTNIAETQYF. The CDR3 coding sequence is TGTGCCACCAGCAGAGTAGGGACAAATATTGCGGAGACCCAGTACTTC.

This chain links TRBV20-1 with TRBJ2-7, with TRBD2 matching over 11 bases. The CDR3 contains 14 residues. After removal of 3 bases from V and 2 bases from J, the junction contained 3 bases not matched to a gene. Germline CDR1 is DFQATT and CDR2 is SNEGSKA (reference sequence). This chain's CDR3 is CSASRLAGTYEQYF. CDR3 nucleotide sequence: TGCAGTGCTAGTCGACTAGCGGGGACCTACGAGCAGTACTTC.

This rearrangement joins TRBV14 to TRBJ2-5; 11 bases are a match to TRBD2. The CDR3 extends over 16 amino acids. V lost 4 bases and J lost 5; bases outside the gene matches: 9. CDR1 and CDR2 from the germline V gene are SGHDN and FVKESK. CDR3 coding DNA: TGTGCCAGCAGCCTATCCTTAGCGGGGGGGCTGGAGACCCAGTACTTC. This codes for CASSLSLAGGLETQYF.

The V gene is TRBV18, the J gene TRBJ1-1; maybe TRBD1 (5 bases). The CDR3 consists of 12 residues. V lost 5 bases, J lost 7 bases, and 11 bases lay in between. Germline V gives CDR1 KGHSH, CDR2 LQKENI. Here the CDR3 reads CASSSGHLEAFF. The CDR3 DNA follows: TGTGCCAGCTCATCCGGACACCTTGAAGCTTTCTTT.

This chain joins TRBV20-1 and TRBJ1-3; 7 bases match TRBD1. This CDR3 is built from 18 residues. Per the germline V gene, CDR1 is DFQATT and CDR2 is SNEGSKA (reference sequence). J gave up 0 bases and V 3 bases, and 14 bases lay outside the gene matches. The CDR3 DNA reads TGCAGTGCTAGTCCTGCCCTGGCAGGGGGGAACTCTGGAAACACCATATATTTT. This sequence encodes CSASPALAGGNSGNTIYF.

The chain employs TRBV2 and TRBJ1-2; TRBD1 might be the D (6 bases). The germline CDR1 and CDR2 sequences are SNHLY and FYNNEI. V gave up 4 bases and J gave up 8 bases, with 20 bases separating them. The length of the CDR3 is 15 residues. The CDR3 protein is CASSVFRGTPEGYTF. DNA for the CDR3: TGTGCCAGCAGTGTTTTCAGGGGAACCCCTGAAGGCTACACCTTC.

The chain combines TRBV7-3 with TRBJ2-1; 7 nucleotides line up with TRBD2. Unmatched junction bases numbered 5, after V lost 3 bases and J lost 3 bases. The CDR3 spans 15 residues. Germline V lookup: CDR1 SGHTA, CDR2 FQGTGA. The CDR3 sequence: CASSFSAGIYNEQFF. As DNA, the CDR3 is TGTGCCAGCAGCTTTTCAGCGGGGATCTACAATGAGCAGTTCTTC.

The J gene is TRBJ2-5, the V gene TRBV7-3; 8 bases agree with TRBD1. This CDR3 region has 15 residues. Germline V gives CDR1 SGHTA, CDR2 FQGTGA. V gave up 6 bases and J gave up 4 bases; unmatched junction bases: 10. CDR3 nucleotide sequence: TGTGCCAGCAGTTGGCAGGGGGCGCCCGGAGAGACCCAGTACTTC. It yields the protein CASSWQGAPGETQYF.

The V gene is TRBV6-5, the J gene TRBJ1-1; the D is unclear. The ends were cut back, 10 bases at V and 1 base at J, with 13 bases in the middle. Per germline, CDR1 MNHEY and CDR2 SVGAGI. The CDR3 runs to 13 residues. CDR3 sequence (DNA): TGTGCCACCTTTGAGGCCCGGAACACTGAAGCTTTCTTT. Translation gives CATFEARNTEAFF.

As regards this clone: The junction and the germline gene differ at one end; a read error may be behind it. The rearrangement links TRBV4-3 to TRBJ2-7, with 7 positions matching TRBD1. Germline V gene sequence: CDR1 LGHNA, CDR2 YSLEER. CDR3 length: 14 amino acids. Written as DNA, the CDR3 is TGCGCCAGCAGCCAAGATCTAATTAGGGGGCGCGTGGTATTC. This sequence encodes CASSQDLIRGRVVF.

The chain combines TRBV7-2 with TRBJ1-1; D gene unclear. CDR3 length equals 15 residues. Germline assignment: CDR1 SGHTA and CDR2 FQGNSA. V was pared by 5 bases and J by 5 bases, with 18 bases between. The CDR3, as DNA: TGTGCCAGCAGCCCCTCCGGGTGGGCGGGTACTGAAGCTTTCTTT. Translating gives CASSPSGWAGTEAFF.

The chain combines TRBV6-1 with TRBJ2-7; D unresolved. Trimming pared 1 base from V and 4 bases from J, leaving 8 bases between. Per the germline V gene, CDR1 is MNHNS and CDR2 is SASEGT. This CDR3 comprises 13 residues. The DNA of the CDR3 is TGTGCCAGCAGTGAAGTACTCCAATACGAGCAGTACTTC. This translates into CASSEVLQYEQYF.

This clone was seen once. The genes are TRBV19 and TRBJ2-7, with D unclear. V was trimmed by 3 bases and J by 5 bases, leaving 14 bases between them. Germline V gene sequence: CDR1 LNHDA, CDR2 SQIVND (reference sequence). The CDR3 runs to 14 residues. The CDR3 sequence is CASSIFPTTNEQYF. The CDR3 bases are TGTGCCAGTAGTATTTTCCCCACGACAAACGAGCAGTACTTC.

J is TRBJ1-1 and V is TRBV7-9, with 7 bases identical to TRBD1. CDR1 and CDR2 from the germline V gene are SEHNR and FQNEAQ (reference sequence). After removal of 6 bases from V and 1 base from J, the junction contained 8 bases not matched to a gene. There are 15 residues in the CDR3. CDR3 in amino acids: CASRRGGVGNTEAFF. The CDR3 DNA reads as TGTGCCAGCAGACGAGGGGGCGTGGGGAACACTGAAGCTTTCTTT. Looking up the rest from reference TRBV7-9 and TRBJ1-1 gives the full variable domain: DTGVSQNPRHKITKRGQNVTFRCDPISEHNRLYWYRQTLGQGPEFLTYFQNEAQLEKSRLLSDRFSAERPKGSFSTLEIQRTEQGDSAMYLCASRRGGVGNTEAFFGQGTRLTVV.

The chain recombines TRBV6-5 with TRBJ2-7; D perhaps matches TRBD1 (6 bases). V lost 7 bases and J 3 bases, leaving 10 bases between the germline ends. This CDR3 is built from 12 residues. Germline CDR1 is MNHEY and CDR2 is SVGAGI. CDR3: CASKADSYEQYF. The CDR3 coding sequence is TGTGCCAGCAAAGCGGACAGCTACGAGCAGTACTTC.

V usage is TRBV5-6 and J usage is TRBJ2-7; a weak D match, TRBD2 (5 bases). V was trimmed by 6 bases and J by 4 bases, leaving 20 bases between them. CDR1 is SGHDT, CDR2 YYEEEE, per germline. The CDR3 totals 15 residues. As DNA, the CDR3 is TGTGCCAGCAACCTGTGGGAGCTTAATCCATACGAGCAGTACTTC. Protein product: CASNLWELNPYEQYF.

CDR3 sequence (DNA): TGTGCCAGCAGTTACATGGGGCAGATCAGCTATGGCTACACCTTC. Amino acid sequence: CASSYMGQISYGYTF. The V and J genes are TRBV6-2 or TRBV6-3 and TRBJ1-2, with D possibly TRBD1 on 5 matching bases. V was pared by 2 bases and J by 4 bases, with 14 bases between. The CDR3 is 15 residues long. Germline-derived CDR1 and CDR2 are MNHEY and SVGEGT.

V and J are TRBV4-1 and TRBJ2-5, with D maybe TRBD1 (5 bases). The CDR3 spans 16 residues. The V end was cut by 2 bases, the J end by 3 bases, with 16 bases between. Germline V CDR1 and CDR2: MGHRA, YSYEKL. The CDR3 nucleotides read TGCGCCAGCAGCCAAAGATTGAACGGACAAAAAGAGACCCAGTACTTC. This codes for CASSQRLNGQKETQYF.

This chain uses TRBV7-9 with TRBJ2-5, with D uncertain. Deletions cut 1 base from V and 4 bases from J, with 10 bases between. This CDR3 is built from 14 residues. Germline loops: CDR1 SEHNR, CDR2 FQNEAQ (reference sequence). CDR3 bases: TGTGCCAGCAGCTTAGTGGTAGTTTTAGAGACCCAGTACTTC. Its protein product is CASSLVVVLETQYF.

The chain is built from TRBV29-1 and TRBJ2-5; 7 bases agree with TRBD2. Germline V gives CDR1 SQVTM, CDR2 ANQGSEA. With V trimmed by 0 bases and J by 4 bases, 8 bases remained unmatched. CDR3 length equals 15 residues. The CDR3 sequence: CSVEDRGGSRETQYF. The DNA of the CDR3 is TGCAGCGTTGAAGACCGCGGGGGATCCAGAGAGACCCAGTACTTC. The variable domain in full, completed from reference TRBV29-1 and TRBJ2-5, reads SAVISQKPSRDICQRGTSLTIQCQVDSQVTMMFWYRQQPGQSLTLIATANQGSEATYESGFVIDKFPISRPNLTFSTLTVSNMSPEDSSIYLCSVEDRGGSRETQYFGPGTRLLVL.

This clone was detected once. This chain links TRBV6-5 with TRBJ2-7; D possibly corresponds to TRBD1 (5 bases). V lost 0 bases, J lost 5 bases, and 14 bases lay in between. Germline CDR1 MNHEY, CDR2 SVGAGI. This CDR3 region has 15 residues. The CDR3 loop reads CASSYSQPGWDEQYF. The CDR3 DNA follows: TGTGCCAGCAGTTACTCGCAACCAGGGTGGGACGAGCAGTACTTC.

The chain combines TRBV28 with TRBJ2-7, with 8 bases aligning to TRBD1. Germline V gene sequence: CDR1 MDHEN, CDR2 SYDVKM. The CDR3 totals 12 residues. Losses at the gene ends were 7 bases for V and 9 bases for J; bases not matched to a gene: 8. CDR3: CASIRDRGRQYF. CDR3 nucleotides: TGTGCCAGCATCAGAGACAGGGGCAGGCAGTACTTC.